Shown below are 12 T cell receptor beta chains from a single sample sequenced in a study of post-analysis software for immune sequencing data. No antigen has been assigned to these receptors. Sequencing libraries made from TCR beta cDNA carried unique molecular identifiers. One entry per CDR3 protein results from TCRdb running MiXCR on the PCR reads. Of 450,000 to 700,000 distinct CDR3 sequences listed, about 40% are singletons. General observations from the study: Roughly 5 TRBV segments, TRBV5-6, TRBV5-1 and TRBV20-1 among them, were found more frequent in patients than controls.

Sample: blood. The receptor set was obtained from a girl between 5 and 17 years old with multiple sclerosis.

This clonotype was counted only a few times. This chain joins TRBV24-1 and TRBJ2-7; 7 positions agree with TRBD2. V dropped 4 bases and J dropped 10; count of bases not matched to a gene: 9. This CDR3 has 13 amino acids. CDR1 and CDR2 from the germline V gene are KGHDR and SFDVKD. CDR3 sequence reads: CATSEGGSSGQYF. The DNA for the CDR3 is TGTGCCACCAGTGAGGGGGGGTCTAGCGGCCAGTACTTC.

The chain recombines TRBV10-1 with TRBJ2-3; D unresolved. Trimming took off 0 bases at V and 3 bases at J, with 13 bases between the two ends. There are 16 residues in the CDR3. CDR1 and CDR2 (germline): WNHNN, SYGVQD (reference sequence). The CDR3 here is CASSESEWWETDTQYF. CDR3 DNA: TGCGCCAGCAGTGAGTCGGAGTGGTGGGAAACAGATACGCAGTATTTT.

The chain joins TRBV20-1 to TRBJ2-5; 11 bases line up with TRBD2. V was pared by 3 bases and J by 5 bases, with 5 bases of the junction left unmatched. The CDR3 runs to 14 residues. CDR1 is DFQATT, CDR2 SNEGSKA, per germline (reference sequence). CDR3 coding DNA: TGCAGTGCTAGTTTTACTAGCGGGGGTGAGACCCAGTACTTC. Amino acid sequence: CSASFTSGGETQYF.

This clonotype has ten or more counts. The chain employs TRBV27 and TRBJ2-7, with 10 positions matching TRBD1. This CDR3 comprises 16 residues. Germline V lookup: CDR1 MNHEY, CDR2 SMNVEV (reference sequence). V lost 7 bases to trimming and J lost 2 bases; unmatched junction nucleotides: 11. The CDR3 DNA reads TGTGCCAGCACTTCAAGCTGGGACAGGGGCGCCTACGAGCAGTACTTC. Encoded protein: CASTSSWDRGAYEQYF.

J is TRBJ2-1 and V is TRBV4-1, with D possibly TRBD1 on 5 matching bases. Judging by the DNA end, TRBJ2-7 fits better; the J call may be wrong. Germline CDR1 reads MGHRA; CDR2 reads YSYEKL. The CDR3 has 16 residues. The CDR3 reads CASSQDFAAGIYEQYF. CDR3 DNA sequence: TGCGCCAGCAGCCAAGACTTCGCGGCAGGGATCTACGAGCAGTACTTC.

This chain links TRBV12-3 or TRBV12-4 with TRBJ2-6; possibly TRBD1 for D (6 bases). The ends were cut back, 6 bases at V and 0 bases at J, with 12 bases in the middle. The CDR3 consists of 16 residues. The CDR3 protein is CASSEGVRSGANVLTF. The CDR3, as DNA: TGTGCCAGCAGCGAGGGGGTACGCTCTGGGGCCAACGTCCTGACTTTC.

This clonotype turned up a few times. The chain is built from TRBV18 and TRBJ2-1; TRBD1 agrees at 7 bases. The germline V gene encodes CDR1 KGHSH and CDR2 LQKENI. The CDR3 has 15 residues. The J segment lost 0 bases and the V segment lost 6 bases, leaving 5 bases of the junction unmatched. CDR3 sequence reads: CASSPGGISYNEQFF. The CDR3 region has the DNA TGTGCCAGCTCCCCAGGGGGAATCTCCTACAATGAGCAGTTCTTC.

This clonotype was recorded a few times. J is TRBJ2-5 and V is TRBV9; 7 positions match TRBD2. Losses at the gene ends were 4 bases for V and 1 base for J; bases not matched to a gene: 10. From germline, CDR1 is SGDLS and CDR2 YYNGEE. This CDR3 comprises 16 residues. CDR3: CASSTRAGYPQETQYF. As DNA, the CDR3 is TGTGCCAGCAGCACCCGAGCGGGGTACCCCCAAGAGACCCAGTACTTC.

The J gene is TRBJ2-7, the V gene TRBV7-9; D call uncertain. The J call may be mistaken, given a closer DNA end match to TRBJ2-5. Germline-derived CDR1 and CDR2 are SEHNR and FQNEAQ (reference sequence). CDR3 size: 15 residues. As DNA, the CDR3 is TGTGCCAGCAGCTTAGAGGCCGCCCGGAGAGAGACCCAGTACTTC. This encodes CASSLEAARRETQYF.

This sequence joins TRBV10-3 and TRBJ1-1, with D unclear. CDR3 length equals 17 residues. V shed 0 bases and J shed 8 bases, with 22 bases lying between them. Germline V gene data show CDR1 as ENHRY and CDR2 as SYGVKD. The CDR3: CAISESLGGMGGSEAFF. CDR3 in DNA: TGTGCCATCAGTGAGTCACTGGGCGGAATGGGAGGATCCGAAGCTTTCTTT.

This chain joins TRBV12-3 or TRBV12-4 and TRBJ2-1, with 9 bases aligning to TRBD2. The CDR3 contains 15 residues. V trimming: 7 bases; J trimming: 7 bases; junction bases outside the gene matches: 11. The CDR3 DNA sequence: TGTGCCAGCAAAAGATGGGCTAGCGGGAAAAATGAGCAGTTCTTC. Protein sequence: CASKRWASGKNEQFF.

This clonotype was seen only a few times. This chain links TRBV29-1 with TRBJ1-5, with 9 positions matching TRBD1. The CDR3 spans 12 residues. CDR1 SQVTM and CDR2 ANQGSEA come from the germline V gene. The ends lost 4 bases at V and 5 bases at J; junction bases unmatched: 0. The CDR3 sequence: CSVGDRDQPQHF. In DNA form, the CDR3 reads TGCAGCGTTGGGGACAGGGATCAGCCCCAGCATTTT.